The 32 T cell receptor beta chains presented below share a single source sample, sequenced in a study of cytomegalovirus exposure and HLA in healthy donors. Primers: 60 Vbeta forward and 13 Jbeta reverse. Assay: immunoSEQ multiplex PCR; the TCRdb copy retains only in-frame clones and omits some. The table records over 110,000 clones, approximately 82% of them present only once. The sample comprised PBMCs. The source of these receptors is a woman aged 60-70 years in good health and CMV-seropositive.

V is TRBV7-2 and J is TRBJ2-5, with TRBD2 identical over 10 bases. The V gene's germline CDR1 is SGHTA and CDR2 FQGNSA. V lost 5 bases and J lost 9; bases outside the gene matches: 12. The CDR3 has 15 amino acids. The CDR3 sequence: CASSGLADPQGAQYF. CDR3 in DNA: TGTGCCAGCAGCGGACTAGCGGACCCTCAAGGGGCCCAGTACTTC.

V and J are TRBV7-9 and TRBJ2-7, with 9 bases that match TRBD2. The ends lost 0 bases at V and 0 bases at J; junction bases unmatched: 3. The germline CDR1 and CDR2 sequences are SEHNR and FQNEAQ (reference sequence). This CDR3 is built from 16 residues. CDR3 residues: CASSLAPSGTSYEQYF. CDR3 DNA: TGTGCCAGCAGCTTAGCGCCTAGCGGGACCTCCTACGAGCAGTACTTC.

The chain employs TRBV6-4 and TRBJ2-1, with 8 nucleotides matching TRBD2. The CDR3 sequence is 16 residues long. V shed 4 bases, J shed 3 bases, and the junction held 8 bases outside the gene matches. Germline loops: CDR1 MRHNA, CDR2 SNTAGT. The CDR3 loop is CASSASAGGFYNEQFF. For the CDR3, the DNA is TGTGCCAGCAGTGCTTCGGCGGGAGGATTCTACAATGAGCAGTTCTTC.

The chain has TRBV7-9 and TRBJ2-3; TRBD1 agrees at 8 bases. The germline gives CDR1 SEHNR, CDR2 FQNEAQ (reference sequence). This CDR3 comprises 15 residues. V trimming: 1 base; J trimming: 6 bases; junction bases outside the gene matches: 6. The CDR3 protein is CASSLDGQGEDTQYF. CDR3 nucleotides: TGTGCCAGCAGCTTAGATGGACAGGGAGAGGATACGCAGTATTTT.

The chain employs TRBV27 and TRBJ2-1; tentatively, D is TRBD2 (7 bases). Between the trimmed V and J ends, which lost 2 bases and 5 bases, there was a span of 13 bases. The V gene's germline CDR1 is MNHEY and CDR2 SMNVEV (reference sequence). CDR3 length: 15 amino acids. CDR3 sequence: CASSLNGGPNNEQFF. The CDR3 DNA reads TGTGCCAGCAGTTTAAACGGGGGGCCCAACAATGAGCAGTTCTTC.

About this clone: The junction differs from germline at one of its ends, possibly a read error. The gene calls are TRBV6-5 and TRBJ1-2, with 9 bases that match TRBD1. This CDR3 is built from 12 residues. CDR1 is MNHEY and CDR2 is SVGAGI in the germline V gene. The CDR3 DNA sequence: TGTGCCAGCAGTCCGGGGGACAGGGTCACATTTTTC. Translating it yields CASSPGDRVTFF.

This clone appeared a single time. The rearrangement joins TRBV5-1 to TRBJ2-6, with a possible D match to TRBD1 (6 bases). The V end lost 9 bases, the J end lost 0 bases, and 13 bases lay between the germline ends. The CDR3 extends over 15 amino acids. CDR1 is SGHRS, CDR2 YFSETQ, per germline. The CDR3, as DNA: TGCGCCACCTCGACAGGAAGCTCTGGGGCCAACGTCCTGACTTTC. Translation gives CATSTGSSGANVLTF. Combining the CDR3 with reference TRBV5-1 and TRBJ2-6 gives the whole variable domain KAGVTQTPRYLIKTRGQQVTLSCSPISGHRSVSWYQQTPGQGLQFLFEYFSETQRNKGNFPGRFSGRQFSNSRSEMNVSTLELGDSALYLCATSTGSSGANVLTFGAGSRLTVL.

The chain carries TRBV7-6 and TRBJ1-1; D gene uncertain. Trimming shortened V by 3 bases and J by 3 bases, and 8 bases separated the two germline ends. The CDR3 consists of 13 residues. The germline CDR1 and CDR2 sequences are SGHVS and FNYEAQ. CDR3 protein: CASSFNTYTEAFF. The CDR3 DNA is TGTGCCAGCAGCTTCAACACCTACACTGAAGCTTTCTTT. Full variable domain (rest looked up from reference TRBV7-6 and TRBJ1-1): GAGVSQSPRYKVTKRGQDVALRCDPISGHVSLYWYRQALGQGPEFLTYFNYEAQQDKSGLPNDRFSAERPEGSISTLTIQRTEQRDSAMYRCASSFNTYTEAFFGQGTRLTVV.

This clone was found once. This chain links TRBV28 with TRBJ2-1, with 11 bases that match TRBD2. The CDR3 runs 14 residues. Unmatched junction bases numbered 1, after V lost 6 bases and J lost 3 bases. The germline gives CDR1 MDHEN, CDR2 SYDVKM. The CDR3 protein is CASRGLAGYNEQFF. In DNA form, the CDR3 reads TGTGCCAGCAGAGGACTAGCGGGCTACAATGAGCAGTTCTTC.

J is TRBJ2-7 and V is TRBV4-1; TRBD2 matches 12 bases. V shed 4 bases, J shed 0 bases, and the junction held 10 bases outside the gene matches. Germline CDR1 reads MGHRA; CDR2 reads YSYEKL. CDR3 length: 18 amino acids. The CDR3: CASSPRLAGVLSSYEQYF. CDR3 bases: TGCGCCAGCAGCCCTCGACTAGCGGGAGTCCTAAGCTCCTACGAGCAGTACTTC.

Written as DNA, the CDR3 is TGCGCCAGCAGCCGGGAGGCGGTGAACACTGAAGCTTTCTTT. This encodes CASSREAVNTEAFF. This sequence joins TRBV5-1 and TRBJ1-1; D gene uncertain. Between the trimmed V and J ends, which lost 4 bases and 0 bases, there was a span of 10 bases. The CDR3 loop spans 14 amino acids. From germline, CDR1 is SGHRS and CDR2 YFSETQ.

The chain uses TRBV6-1 and TRBJ2-1; no clear D. CDR3 length: 15 residues. V was clipped by 0 bases and J by 2 bases, with 8 bases between them. CDR1 and CDR2 (germline): MNHNS, SASEGT. CDR3 coding DNA: TGTGCCAGCAGTGAAGCGGCAGACACCTACAATGAGCAGTTCTTC. This codes for CASSEAADTYNEQFF.

This rearrangement joins TRBV18 to TRBJ2-3, with D hard to call. The CDR3 covers 15 residues. Trimming took 3 bases from V and 7 from J, leaving 17 bases between them. Germline V CDR1 and CDR2: KGHSH, LQKENI. The CDR3 loop reads CASSPRRITVYTQYF. The CDR3, as DNA: TGTGCCAGCTCACCCAGGCGCATTACTGTGTATACGCAGTATTTT.

The V gene is TRBV7-9, the J gene TRBJ1-4, with 7 bases identical to TRBD1. The CDR3 runs to 14 residues. Per germline, CDR1 SEHNR and CDR2 FQNEAQ (reference sequence). Trimming cost V 8 bases and J 8 bases; bases outside gene matches: 11. CDR3 residues: CASRKQGLGEKLFF. Here the CDR3 DNA reads TGTGCCAGCCGCAAACAGGGGCTGGGGGAAAAACTGTTTTTT.

V and J are TRBV4-1 and TRBJ2-7; D gene unclear. The length of the CDR3 is 14 residues. The germline CDR1 and CDR2 sequences are MGHRA and YSYEKL. V lost 1 base, J lost 5 bases, and 12 bases lay in between. This CDR3 is CASSQVIESDEQYF. CDR3 nucleotides: TGCGCCAGCAGCCAAGTTATTGAATCGGACGAGCAGTACTTC.

The chain employs TRBV5-4 and TRBJ2-5; 8 bases align to TRBD1. The CDR3 is 15 amino acids. The V gene's germline CDR1 is SGHNT and CDR2 YYREEE (reference sequence). Trimming removed 2 bases from V and 4 bases from J; junction bases left unmatched: 7. The CDR3 region is CASSFSTGGGETQYF. CDR3 DNA: TGTGCCAGCAGCTTCTCTACAGGGGGAGGAGAGACCCAGTACTTC. Filled out from reference TRBV5-4 and TRBJ2-5, the complete variable domain reads ETGVTQSPTHLIKTRGQQVTLRCSSQSGHNTVSWYQQALGQGPQFIFQYYREEENGRGNFPPRFSGLQFPNYSSELNVNALELDDSALYLCASSFSTGGGETQYFGPGTRLLVL.

The chain recombines TRBV7-6 with TRBJ2-2, with D perhaps matching TRBD2 (5 bases). Trimming stripped 5 bases from V and 1 base from J, with 8 bases between. In germline, CDR1 is SGHVS, CDR2 FNYEAQ. The CDR3 is 14 residues long. The CDR3 bases are TGTGCCAGCAGCATAAGCGGGAACACCGGGGAGCTGTTTTTT. Translation: CASSISGNTGELFF.

The J gene is TRBJ2-7, the V gene TRBV7-9, with 8 bases identical to TRBD2. With 5 bases clipped from V and 5 bases from J, the junction kept 11 bases outside the gene matches. From germline, CDR1 is SEHNR and CDR2 FQNEAQ (reference sequence). This CDR3 has 15 residues. The CDR3 nucleotides are TGTGCCAGCAGCCTTAGCGGGGATGGTCTGGACGAGCAGTACTTC. It codes for CASSLSGDGLDEQYF.

Only a few counts were recorded for this clone. V and J are TRBV28 and TRBJ2-1; D is unresolved. This CDR3 comprises 17 residues. The V end was cut by 3 bases, the J end by 0 bases, with 15 bases between. Germline values: CDR1 MDHEN, CDR2 SYDVKM. In DNA form, the CDR3 reads TGTGCCAGCAGTTTGTCGGCCGGAGTATACTCCTACAATGAGCAGTTCTTC. Protein sequence: CASSLSAGVYSYNEQFF.

The genes are TRBV11-3 and TRBJ2-7, with 8 bases fitting TRBD2. The CDR3 spans 14 residues. Per the germline V gene, CDR1 is SGHNT and CDR2 is YENEEA. V was clipped by 5 bases and J by 3 bases; unmatched bases: 6. The chain's CDR3 is CASSRSGSLYEQYF. For the CDR3, the DNA is TGTGCCAGCAGCCGAAGCGGGAGTCTCTACGAGCAGTACTTC.

The V gene is TRBV19, the J gene TRBJ2-7, with 8 bases fitting TRBD2. Germline V CDR1 and CDR2: LNHDA, SQIVND (reference sequence). V lost 5 bases to trimming and J lost 3 bases; unmatched junction nucleotides: 12. The length of the CDR3 is 16 residues. This CDR3 reads CASSSRLATLLYEQYF. In DNA form, the CDR3 reads TGTGCCAGTAGTTCGCGACTAGCGACCCTCCTCTACGAGCAGTACTTC. The whole variable domain, filled in from reference TRBV19 and TRBJ2-7, reads DGGITQSPKYLFRKEGQNVTLSCEQNLNHDAMYWYRQDPGQGLRLIYYSQIVNDFQKGDIAEGYSVSREKKESFPLTVTSAQKNPTAFYLCASSSRLATLLYEQYFGPGTRLTVT.

The chain joins TRBV11-1 to TRBJ2-7; no definite D call. The CDR3 length is 13 residues. Trimming stripped 2 bases from V and 5 bases from J, with 10 bases between. CDR1 and CDR2 (germline): SGHAT, FQDESV (reference sequence). The CDR3 loop is CASSLTGTDEQYF. The CDR3 DNA follows: TGTGCCAGCAGCTTAACCGGTACCGACGAGCAGTACTTC.

The chain links TRBV7-2 to TRBJ2-1; a weak D match, TRBD2 (5 bases). The CDR3 sequence is 13 residues long. Germline V gene data show CDR1 as SGHTA and CDR2 as FQGNSA. Trimming stripped 2 bases from V and 8 bases from J, with 10 bases between. The CDR3 protein is CASSLLAWYEQFF. The CDR3 nucleotides read TGTGCCAGCAGCTTACTAGCCTGGTATGAGCAGTTCTTC. The whole variable domain, filled in from reference TRBV7-2 and TRBJ2-1, reads GAGVSQSPSNKVTEKGKDVELRCDPISGHTALYWYRQSLGQGLEFLIYFQGNSAPDKSGLPSDRFSAERTGGSVSTLTIQRTQQEDSAVYLCASSLLAWYEQFFGPGTRLTVL.

This chain uses TRBV10-3 with TRBJ2-2; D unresolved. This CDR3 comprises 16 residues. Germline V gene data show CDR1 as ENHRY and CDR2 as SYGVKD. Deletions cut 6 bases from V and 0 bases from J, with 14 bases between. DNA of the CDR3: TGTGCCATCAGCCCTCTCCCCCCAGCGAACACCGGGGAGCTGTTTTTT. It is translated as CAISPLPPANTGELFF.

V usage is TRBV28 and J usage is TRBJ2-7; maybe TRBD1 (6 bases). With 3 bases removed from V and 2 bases from J, the gap between germline ends came to 23 bases. The CDR3 loop spans 18 amino acids. Germline values: CDR1 MDHEN, CDR2 SYDVKM. The CDR3 spells CASSFGTPSDKEAYEQYF. CDR3 bases: TGTGCCAGCAGTTTTGGGACACCGTCGGATAAGGAAGCCTACGAGCAGTACTTC.

The rearrangement uses TRBV30 and TRBJ1-2; weak D call: TRBD1 (6 bases). V dropped 8 bases and J dropped 7 bases, with 14 bases sitting between them. This CDR3 is built from 11 residues. The germline CDR1 and CDR2 sequences are GTSNPN and SVGIG (reference sequence). The CDR3 DNA reads TGTGCCAGGGGGGGCTCGGGTGGCTACACCTTC. Amino acid sequence: CARGGSGGYTF.

The V gene is TRBV9, the J gene TRBJ1-1, with 9 bases that match TRBD1. The CDR3 loop spans 14 amino acids. Germline V gene data show CDR1 as SGDLS and CDR2 as YYNGEE. Unmatched junction bases numbered 8, after V lost 0 bases and J lost 11 bases. The CDR3 sequence: CASSVVGRQGEAFF. CDR3 sequence (DNA): TGTGCCAGCAGCGTAGTCGGGAGACAGGGGGAGGCTTTCTTT.

The V and J genes are TRBV30 and TRBJ1-1; no clear D gene. V was shortened by 0 bases and J by 1 base, with 12 bases between the two germline ends. Germline CDR1 reads GTSNPN; CDR2 reads SVGIG (reference sequence). The CDR3 runs 15 residues. Here the CDR3 reads CAWSVIGTRNTEAFF. CDR3 coding DNA: TGTGCCTGGAGTGTAATTGGTACGAGGAACACTGAAGCTTTCTTT. Full variable domain (rest looked up from reference TRBV30 and TRBJ1-1): SQTIHQWPATLVQPVGSPLSLECTVEGTSNPNLYWYRQAAGRGLQLLFYSVGIGQISSEVPQNLSASRPQDRQFILSSKKLLLSDSGFYLCAWSVIGTRNTEAFFGQGTRLTVV.

The J gene is TRBJ1-2, the V gene TRBV2; 7 bases match TRBD1. J gave up 4 bases and V 7 bases, and 21 bases lay outside the gene matches. The CDR3 totals 18 residues. Germline values: CDR1 SNHLY, CDR2 FYNNEI. The CDR3 is CASTGSDRVRIGAYGYTF. CDR3 sequence (DNA): TGTGCCAGCACGGGGTCAGACAGGGTGAGAATCGGGGCCTATGGCTACACCTTC.

V and J are TRBV29-1 and TRBJ2-1; TRBD2 matches at 11 bases. This CDR3 is built from 13 residues. With 6 bases clipped from V and 9 bases from J, the junction kept 7 bases outside the gene matches. CDR1 is SQVTM and CDR2 is ANQGSEA in the germline V gene. The CDR3 DNA follows: TGCAGCGTCCTTAGCGGGAGGGCAAGTGAGCAGTTCTTC. This codes for CSVLSGRASEQFF.

The chain is built from TRBV5-6 and TRBJ2-2; TRBD2 matches at 11 bases. The junction had 7 bases not matched to a gene; V was cut back by 2 bases and J by 7 bases. CDR3 length: 16 residues. Germline V gene sequence: CDR1 SGHDT, CDR2 YYEEEE. The CDR3 loop is CASSFRTSGRHGELFF. The CDR3 nucleotides are TGTGCCAGCAGCTTCCGGACTAGCGGGCGTCACGGGGAGCTGTTTTTT. Using reference TRBV5-6 and TRBJ2-2 for the parts outside the CDR3, the full variable domain is DAGVTQSPTHLIKTRGQQVTLRCSPKSGHDTVSWYQQALGQGPQFIFQYYEEEERQRGNFPDRFSGHQFPNYSSELNVNALLLGDSALYLCASSFRTSGRHGELFFGEGSRLTVL.

This rearrangement joins TRBV19 to TRBJ2-7; weak D call: TRBD2 (5 bases). V dropped 7 bases and J dropped 5 bases, with 15 bases sitting between them. Germline lookup yields CDR1 LNHDA and CDR2 SQIVND (reference sequence). The CDR3 has 13 amino acids. For the CDR3, the DNA is TGTGCCAGTACCTCGCGGGCTGCGGACGAGCAGTACTTC. Its protein is CASTSRAADEQYF.